The source of this T cell receptor (beta chain) is a study of metastatic and nonmetastatic thyroid tumors. Study-wide context: The authors compared repertoires across blood and tumor or nodule tissue from malignant and benign thyroid patients.

Before thyroid surgery, none of the patients had received any treatment. With regard to this clone: Antigen: not known.

Authors' processing steps: CDR3 differences across clinicopathological groups were used to build a distant-metastasis classifier for papillary thyroid cancer. TCRdb used MiXCR to call clones anew from the PCR reads. TCRdb, not the original authors, processed these V and J calls. The sample has about 15,000 clones, approximately 30% seen once. Study-level results: Malignant thyroid tumors reportedly exceeded benign nodules significantly in TCR beta diversity, with the difference appearing in blood and tumor.

This CDR3 region has 13 residues. Trimming stripped 6 bases from V and 2 bases from J, with 10 bases between. What was sequenced was blood. The source of this sequence is a female donor with papillary thyroid cancer or a benign thyroid nodule (not recorded which). Some clones in this sample may be carry-over from other donors' samples. The chain joins TRBV12-3 or TRBV12-4 to TRBJ1-2, with a possible D match to TRBD1 (6 bases). CDR3 amino acids: CASSWTENYGYTF. For the CDR3, the DNA is TGTGCCAGCAGCTGGACAGAAAACTATGGCTACACCTTC.